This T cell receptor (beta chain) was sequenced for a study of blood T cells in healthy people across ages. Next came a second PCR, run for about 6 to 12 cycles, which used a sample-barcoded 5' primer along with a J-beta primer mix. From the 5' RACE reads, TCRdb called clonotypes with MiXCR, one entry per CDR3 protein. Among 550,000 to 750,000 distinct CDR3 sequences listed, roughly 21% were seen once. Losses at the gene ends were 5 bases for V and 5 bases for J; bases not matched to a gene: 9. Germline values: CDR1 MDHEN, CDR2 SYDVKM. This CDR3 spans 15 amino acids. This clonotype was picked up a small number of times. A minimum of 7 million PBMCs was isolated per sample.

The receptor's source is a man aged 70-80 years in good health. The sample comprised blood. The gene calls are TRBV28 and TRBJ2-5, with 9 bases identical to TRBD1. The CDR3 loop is CASSHGTGLRETQYF. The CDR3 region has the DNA TGTGCCAGCAGTCACGGGACAGGGCTTAGGGAGACCCAGTACTTC.